These 25 T cell receptor beta chains were sequenced from one sample in a study of cytomegalovirus exposure and HLA in healthy donors. With 60 Vbeta and 13 Jbeta primers, the PCR was carried out. TCRdb's copy holds only in-frame clones and misses some; the assay was immunoSEQ multiplex PCR. The table lists about 130,000 clones, 65% to 85% of them singletons, with around 4% in the top ten. Sequencing used PBMCs. The receptor set was obtained from a man aged 18 to 30 in good health and CMV-seropositive.

This clone has only one observation. The chain combines TRBV6-6 with TRBJ1-5, with TRBD1 identical over 9 bases. V trimming: 0 bases; J trimming: 7 bases; junction bases outside the gene matches: 7. The CDR3 extends over 16 amino acids. Germline lookup yields CDR1 MNHNY and CDR2 SVGAGI (reference sequence). This CDR3 reads CASSYSRDRVGQPQHF. The CDR3 DNA follows: TGTGCCAGCAGTTACTCGAGGGACAGGGTGGGACAGCCCCAGCATTTT.

To note about this clone: One end of the junction is discordant with germline, which a read error may explain. The chain combines TRBV29-1 with TRBJ2-7, with 8 bases lining up with TRBD1. The germline V gene encodes CDR1 SQVTM and CDR2 ANQGSEA. The CDR3 spans 15 residues. In DNA form, the CDR3 reads TGCAGCGTTGAAGCTCGGACAGGGAGCTCCTACGAGCGGTACTTC. This sequence encodes CSVEARTGSSYERYF.

This chain connects TRBV9 to TRBJ2-1; TRBD2 agrees at 9 bases. V lost 6 bases and J lost 5; bases outside the gene matches: 9. Germline CDR1 is SGDLS and CDR2 is YYNGEE. This CDR3 contains 15 residues. CDR3 amino acids: CASNVPGLAHNEQFF. Written as DNA, the CDR3 is TGTGCCAGCAATGTGCCGGGACTAGCCCACAATGAGCAGTTCTTC.

CDR3 bases: TGTGCCAGCACCTACAGGGGGCCGGGCGAGCAGTACTTC. Amino acids: CASTYRGPGEQYF. The chain recombines TRBV7-9 with TRBJ2-5, with 9 bases that match TRBD1. The end of the DNA fits TRBJ2-7 better, so the J call may be wrong. This CDR3 is 13 amino acids long. Germline V lookup: CDR1 SEHNR, CDR2 FQNEAQ (reference sequence).

The chain links TRBV5-5 to TRBJ1-1, with 9 bases lining up with TRBD1. The CDR3 loop spans 15 amino acids. In germline, CDR1 is SGHKS, CDR2 YYEKEE (reference sequence). Losses at the gene ends were 2 bases for V and 11 bases for J; bases not matched to a gene: 13. This chain's CDR3 is CASSLEPGQGVLAFF. The CDR3 DNA follows: TGTGCCAGCAGCTTAGAACCGGGACAGGGAGTGTTGGCTTTCTTT.

The J gene is TRBJ2-4, the V gene TRBV4-3; tentatively, D is TRBD2 (5 bases). The CDR3 spans 13 residues. Trimming stripped 0 bases from V and 13 bases from J, with 13 bases between. Looked up from germline, CDR1 is LGHNA and CDR2 is YSLEER. DNA of the CDR3: TGCGCCAGCAGCCAAGACTGGGAGTCGGCCCAGTACTTC. It yields the protein CASSQDWESAQYF.

J is TRBJ1-2 and V is TRBV6-1, with 10 bases aligning to TRBD1. Germline lookup yields CDR1 MNHNS and CDR2 SASEGT. The ends lost 6 bases at V and 5 bases at J; junction bases unmatched: 6. The CDR3 sequence is 14 residues long. CDR3 in amino acids: CASRSPGQGYGYTF. CDR3 coding DNA: TGTGCCAGCAGGAGCCCGGGACAGGGGTATGGCTACACCTTC.

The rearrangement uses TRBV2 and TRBJ2-7; 7 bases line up with TRBD1. CDR1 SNHLY and CDR2 FYNNEI come from the germline V gene. This CDR3 has 12 amino acids. The V segment lost 11 bases and the J segment 3 bases; nucleotides outside the gene matches: 7. CDR3 sequence: CAAQGIDYEQYF. The CDR3 nucleotides read TGTGCCGCACAGGGGATAGACTACGAGCAGTACTTC.

The chain combines TRBV7-6 with TRBJ1-3; a possible D gene is TRBD1 (5 bases). This CDR3 is 17 amino acids long. Germline CDR1 reads SGHVS; CDR2 reads FNYEAQ. Deletions cut 2 bases from V and 0 bases from J, with 14 bases between. The CDR3 sequence is CASSLNFGQRSGNTIYF. CDR3 in DNA: TGTGCCAGCAGCTTAAATTTCGGACAACGCTCTGGAAACACCATATATTTT.

The J gene is TRBJ1-2, the V gene TRBV18, with D perhaps matching TRBD1 (5 bases). The germline V gene has CDR1 KGHSH and CDR2 LQKENI. V shed 0 bases and J shed 8 bases, with 13 bases lying between them. The CDR3 has 14 amino acids. The CDR3 protein is CASSPPFAGYGYTF. For the CDR3, the DNA is TGTGCCAGCTCACCACCGTTTGCAGGGTACGGCTACACCTTC.

J is TRBJ2-7 and V is TRBV4-3; the match to TRBD1 covers 10 bases. In germline, CDR1 is LGHNA, CDR2 YSLEER. V dropped 0 bases and J dropped 3; count of bases not matched to a gene: 5. This CDR3 region has 16 residues. The CDR3 is CASSQDYGQGGYEQYF. CDR3 DNA sequence: TGCGCCAGCAGCCAAGATTACGGACAGGGGGGCTACGAGCAGTACTTC.

The V gene is TRBV19, the J gene TRBJ2-7, with TRBD2 identical over 8 bases. Trimming at V came to 2 bases and at J to 7 bases, leaving 7 bases not matched to a gene. CDR3 length: 14 amino acids. Germline V gene sequence: CDR1 LNHDA, CDR2 SQIVND (reference sequence). The CDR3 loop is CASSITAGALEQYF. DNA for the CDR3: TGTGCCAGTAGTATAACAGCGGGAGCACTGGAGCAGTACTTC.

A note on this clone: A read error may account for a junction end that differs from germline. This chain connects TRBV7-9 to TRBJ1-4; no reliable D call. CDR1 and CDR2 (germline): SEHNR, FQNEAQ (reference sequence). CDR3 length: 16 residues. The CDR3, as DNA: TGTTCCAGCAGCTTAGGTGGCACCCCAGAATGGGAAAAACTGTTTTTT. This translates into CSSSLGGTPEWEKLFF.

This chain connects TRBV6-5 to TRBJ1-4, with 8 positions matching TRBD1. The CDR3 has 13 residues. CDR1 MNHEY and CDR2 SVGAGI come from the germline V gene. V trimming: 10 bases; J trimming: 7 bases; junction bases outside the gene matches: 8. CDR3 region: CATQDGQGEKLFF. In DNA form, the CDR3 reads TGTGCCACCCAGGACGGACAGGGTGAAAAACTGTTTTTT.

This chain uses TRBV2 with TRBJ1-6; 9 bases line up with TRBD1. With V trimmed by 0 bases and J by 10 bases, 13 bases remained unmatched. CDR3 length: 18 residues. CDR1 and CDR2 from the germline V gene are SNHLY and FYNNEI. The CDR3 region is CASSEAWGGQGMGSPLHF. The CDR3 region has the DNA TGTGCCAGCAGTGAAGCTTGGGGGGGACAGGGAATGGGGTCACCCCTCCACTTT.

The CDR3 DNA reads as TGTGCCAGCAGTGCGAACAGGGCGTACGAGCAGTACTTC. Translating gives CASSANRAYEQYF. The chain has TRBV6-1 and TRBJ2-7; D might be TRBD1 (6 bases). The CDR3 totals 13 residues. Trimming took 4 bases from V and 4 from J, leaving 11 bases between them. Germline lookup yields CDR1 MNHNS and CDR2 SASEGT.

The rearrangement joins TRBV27 to TRBJ2-5, with a tentative D call TRBD2 (6 bases). Germline CDR1 and CDR2: MNHEY and SMNVEV (reference sequence). The CDR3 runs to 15 residues. Trimming removed 3 bases from V and 2 bases from J, with 13 bases in between. CDR3 bases: TGTGCCAGCAGTTTTGCGGGGTCGCCTCAAGAGACCCAGTACTTC. Its protein product is CASSFAGSPQETQYF.

The CDR3 bases are TGTGCCTGGAGTGGGACAGGGTACGAGCAGTACTTC. It codes for CAWSGTGYEQYF. The chain joins TRBV30 to TRBJ2-7, with 8 nucleotides matching TRBD1. Germline loops: CDR1 GTSNPN, CDR2 SVGIG (reference sequence). Losses at the gene ends were 1 base for V and 4 bases for J; bases not matched to a gene: 0. The CDR3 contains 12 residues. Based on the CDR3 plus reference TRBV30 and TRBJ2-7, the full variable domain is SQTIHQWPATLVQPVGSPLSLECTVEGTSNPNLYWYRQAAGRGLQLLFYSVGIGQISSEVPQNLSASRPQDRQFILSSKKLLLSDSGFYLCAWSGTGYEQYFGPGTRLTVT.

V is TRBV30 and J is TRBJ2-5, with D perhaps matching TRBD2 (5 bases). This CDR3 contains 13 residues. The V and J ends lost 0 bases and 0 bases respectively, with 5 bases between them. Germline V lookup: CDR1 GTSNPN, CDR2 SVGIG (reference sequence). The CDR3 sequence is CAWSVLDQETQYF. CDR3 DNA: TGTGCCTGGAGTGTACTAGACCAAGAGACCCAGTACTTC.

The chain carries TRBV19 and TRBJ2-3; D is unclear. V was shortened by 1 base and J by 0 bases, with 5 bases between the two germline ends. There are 14 residues in the CDR3. Germline V CDR1 and CDR2: LNHDA, SQIVND (reference sequence). The CDR3 sequence: CASSIAASTDTQYF. The CDR3, as DNA: TGTGCCAGTAGTATAGCAGCGAGCACAGATACGCAGTATTTT. Combining the CDR3 with reference TRBV19 and TRBJ2-3 gives the whole variable domain DGGITQSPKYLFRKEGQNVTLSCEQNLNHDAMYWYRQDPGQGLRLIYYSQIVNDFQKGDIAEGYSVSREKKESFPLTVTSAQKNPTAFYLCASSIAASTDTQYFGPGTRLTVL.

The chain links TRBV23-1 to TRBJ2-6, with D perhaps matching TRBD1 (6 bases). TRBV23-1 belongs to the ORF category, with a function that is uncertain. V gave up 2 bases and J gave up 2 bases, with 19 bases separating them. This CDR3 spans 19 amino acids. CDR3 DNA: TGCGCCAGCAGTCAAAAACCCGGGACAAAAAATACTGGGGCCAACGTCCTGACTTTC. Protein product: CASSQKPGTKNTGANVLTF.

The chain carries TRBV30 and TRBJ1-5; a possible D gene is TRBD1 (5 bases). There are 15 residues in the CDR3. Trimming took off 2 bases at V and 4 bases at J, with 15 bases between the two ends. Germline V gene sequence: CDR1 GTSNPN, CDR2 SVGIG (reference sequence). Written as DNA, the CDR3 is TGTGCCTGGAGTCCACAGAGACAGTATAATCAGCCCCAGCATTTT. Amino acid sequence: CAWSPQRQYNQPQHF.

This clone was found once. The conserved final phenylalanine or tryptophan is absent from the CDR3, which likely points to a read error. The limits of the CDR3 on the DNA are not certain, so only TCRdb's listed CDR3 is given. The chain combines TRBV15 with TRBJ1-5; no check of the table's D call, TRBD1, against the DNA was made. Germline CDR1 is LNHNV and CDR2 is YYDKDF (reference sequence). Counting both end residues, the CDR3 totals 15 amino acids. CDR3 loop: CATSRERGAGTRIFG.

The genes are TRBV5-1 and TRBJ1-1, with D tentatively TRBD1 (5 bases). With 3 bases removed from V and 1 base from J, the gap between germline ends came to 10 bases. The CDR3 totals 14 residues. Germline V CDR1 and CDR2: SGHRS, YFSETQ. DNA for the CDR3: TGCGCCAGCAGCTCCCACAGGCGGAACACTGAAGCTTTCTTT. Translated: CASSSHRRNTEAFF.

V gene TRBV29-1 combines with J gene TRBJ2-2, with D perhaps TRBD2 (6 bases). CDR3 length: 15 amino acids. Trimming cost V 5 bases and J 1 base, with 14 bases left between them. Germline CDR1 and CDR2: SQVTM and ANQGSEA. Here the CDR3 reads CSVSSGRGNTGELFF. The CDR3 DNA sequence: TGCAGCGTTTCCTCTGGGCGGGGGAACACCGGGGAGCTGTTTTTT.